These 20 T cell receptor delta chains were sequenced from one sample in a study of Vδ1+ human thymocytes. Findings and limits, study-wide: Thymic TRG and TRD repertoires appeared highly polyclonal, with Gaussian CDR3 length distributions.

Antigens of these TCRs are unknown. Sequences come from RNA converted to cDNA by reverse transcription. CDR3 amplicons came from multiplex PCR with pooled V-gene forward and constant-region reverse primers. TCRdb applied CATT to the multiplex PCR reads for clone calling. This table holds tens of thousands of delta-chain clones, roughly 16% found once. The sequenced material came from Vdelta1+ gamma-delta thymocytes from the thymus. Subset indicated: FACS-sorted CD3+ TCRalphabeta- TCRVdelta1+ TCRVdelta2- thymocytes. These receptors all come from a girl under three years old who had congenital heart surgery.

This clone appeared a few times. The chain uses TRDV2 and TRDJ1; 10 bases are shared with TRDD3. Germline lookup yields CDR1 GEAIGNYY and CDR2 EKD. The CDR3 sequence is 16 residues long. Germline trimming cut 6 bases from V and 5 bases from J; bases unmatched to any gene: 14. The CDR3 is CACYTGGCFSRDKLIF. The CDR3 DNA is TGTGCCTGTTATACTGGGGGATGCTTCTCACGAGATAAACTCATCTTT.

This clone occurred many times. The chain uses TRDV2 and TRDJ1; 8 bases line up with TRDD3. Unmatched junction bases numbered 14, after V lost 3 bases and J lost 0 bases. The CDR3 length is 18 residues. In germline, CDR1 is GEAIGNYY, CDR2 EKD. CDR3 sequence (DNA): TGTGCCTGTGACTCCCGCGTGGTGGGGGATTCTCACACCGATAAACTCATCTTT. This translates into CACDSRVVGDSHTDKLIF.

This chain connects TRDV1 to TRDJ1, with TRDD3 matching over 7 bases. In germline, CDR1 is TSWWSYY, CDR2 QGS. This CDR3 has 22 residues. The V and J ends lost 3 bases and 6 bases, in that order; junction bases with no gene match: 31. CDR3 in DNA: TGTGCTCTTGGGGATCCGACTACACACTCCCACGAGGGGGATGAGGGGACCAATAAACTCATCTTT. Protein: CALGDPTTHSHEGDEGTNKLIF.

This chain connects TRDV1 to TRDJ1; 9 nucleotides agree with TRDD3. There are 18 residues in the CDR3. Trimming at V came to 1 base and at J to 7 bases, leaving 16 bases not matched to a gene. Germline V gives CDR1 TSWWSYY, CDR2 QGS. The CDR3 reads CALGEPSSTLGDPGKLIF. DNA of the CDR3: TGTGCTCTTGGGGAACCATCCTCCACTCTGGGGGATCCGGGTAAACTCATCTTT.

This clone was seen more than once but under ten times. Different DNA sequences within this sample yield the same CDR3. The chain is built from TRDV1 and TRDJ1; TRDD3 agrees at 8 bases. Germline V lookup: CDR1 TSWWSYY, CDR2 QGS. The J segment lost 2 bases and the V segment lost 4 bases, leaving 27 bases of the junction unmatched. The CDR3 covers 22 residues. DNA for the CDR3: TGTGCTCTTGGGGGAACTAGACCTTCCCTTCGTACTGGGGGCCCTCCGACCGATAAACTCATCTTT. Translation gives CALGGTRPSLRTGGPPTDKLIF.

Only a few counts were recorded for this clone. The chain links TRDV1 to TRDJ1; D might be TRDD1 or TRDD2, each matching 5 bases. The CDR3 has 17 residues. V was trimmed by 4 bases and J by 2 bases, leaving 20 bases between them. Germline values: CDR1 TSWWSYY, CDR2 QGS. The CDR3 region has the DNA TGTGCTCTTGGGGGGGACTTCCCAGATAGTATGACCGATAAACTCATCTTT. The encoded protein is CALGGDFPDSMTDKLIF.

This clone was detected only a few times. Germline is not matched at one junction end, which may reflect a read error. The V gene is TRDV1, the J gene TRDJ1; D is perhaps TRDD3 (6 bases). Germline CDR1 is TSWWSYY and CDR2 is QGS. The CDR3 loop spans 21 amino acids. CDR3 amino acids: CAPGEGSVSVPRGSVTDKLIF. The CDR3 nucleotides read TGTGCTCCTGGGGAAGGAAGTGTATCCGTACCTCGGGGATCAGTCACCGATAAACTCATCTTT.

V usage is TRDV1 and J usage is TRDJ1, with TRDD3 identical over 7 bases. This CDR3 contains 25 residues. After removal of 0 bases from V and 2 bases from J, the junction contained 33 bases not matched to a gene. The V gene's germline CDR1 is TSWWSYY and CDR2 QGS. This CDR3 is CALGELPPFGHSRTGVLLRTDKLIF. The CDR3 DNA sequence: TGTGCTCTTGGGGAACTCCCCCCCTTCGGCCACTCACGTACTGGGGTCCTATTAAGAACCGATAAACTCATCTTT.

This clone has just a few counts. The junction and the germline gene differ at one end; a read error may be behind it. The chain carries TRDV1 and TRDJ1; perhaps TRDD3 as D (7 bases). Germline V gives CDR1 TSWWSYY, CDR2 QGS. The CDR3 has 20 residues. The CDR3 sequence: CALGDRGLPGHWGDTDKLIF. The CDR3 DNA sequence: TGCGCTCTTGGGGATAGGGGCCTTCCAGGTCATTGGGGAGACACCGATAAACTCATCTTT.

This clone has more than one count but fewer than ten. This sequence joins TRDV1 and TRDJ1; 9 nucleotides match TRDD3. V gave up 1 base and J gave up 5 bases; unmatched junction bases: 8. This CDR3 is built from 16 residues. Germline CDR1 is TSWWSYY and CDR2 is QGS. For the CDR3, the DNA is TGTGCTCTTGGGGAACCCCGGGGGATACAGAGAGATAAACTCATCTTT. Protein sequence: CALGEPRGIQRDKLIF.

The chain couples TRDV1 to TRDJ1; 12 bases agree with TRDD3. V trimming: 0 bases; J trimming: 2 bases; junction bases outside the gene matches: 43. Germline V gene data show CDR1 as TSWWSYY and CDR2 as QGS. The CDR3 is 30 residues long. The CDR3 region is CALGELGGILSYSWGIRGNIQPDLTDKLIF. The CDR3 nucleotides are TGTGCTCTTGGGGAACTGGGGGGTATTCTTTCCTACAGCTGGGGGATACGCGGTAACATACAACCGGACTTAACCGATAAACTCATCTTT.

This clone was seen only a few times. The identical CDR3 is also encoded by other nucleotide sequences in the sample. This rearrangement joins TRDV2 to TRDJ1; 10 nucleotides agree with TRDD3. CDR1 and CDR2 (germline): GEAIGNYY, EKD. The V gene end was trimmed by 0 bases and the J gene end by 3 bases; junction bases not matched to a gene: 18. The CDR3 runs to 20 residues. The CDR3 DNA reads TGTGCCTGTGACACCGAGGATTGGGGGATACCAGGGTCCGAGTCCGATAAACTCATCTTT. It specifies CACDTEDWGIPGSESDKLIF.

V and J are TRDV1 and TRDJ1; TRDD3 agrees at 11 bases. Germline V gives CDR1 TSWWSYY, CDR2 QGS. With 2 bases clipped from V and 0 bases from J, the junction kept 17 bases outside the gene matches. The CDR3 length is 21 residues. The CDR3 DNA reads as TGTGCTCTTGGGGAATATTCCTTGGCTGGGGGATACTTTTCGTACACCGATAAACTCATCTTT. It codes for CALGEYSLAGGYFSYTDKLIF.

The genes are TRDV1 and TRDJ1, with D tentatively TRDD3 (6 bases). Trimming took off 5 bases at V and 0 bases at J, with 22 bases between the two ends. Germline assignment: CDR1 TSWWSYY and CDR2 QGS. CDR3 length: 18 amino acids. The CDR3 nucleotides are TGTGCTCTTGGGCCCCTGGGGCTTCCCGCCGAGTACACCGATAAACTCATCTTT. Encoded protein: CALGPLGLPAEYTDKLIF.

The genes are TRDV1 and TRDJ1, with D perhaps matching TRDD3 (6 bases). The CDR3 length is 17 residues. V gave up 0 bases and J gave up 0 bases, with 14 bases separating them. Germline values: CDR1 TSWWSYY, CDR2 QGS. Here the CDR3 reads CALGELPGYPDTDKLIF. CDR3 DNA sequence: TGTGCTCTTGGGGAACTTCCCGGATACCCCGACACCGATAAACTCATCTTT.

This clone appeared a single time. This rearrangement joins TRDV1 to TRDJ1; 9 nucleotides align to TRDD3. After removal of 1 base from V and 10 bases from J, the junction contained 13 bases not matched to a gene. The CDR3 runs to 16 residues. The germline gives CDR1 TSWWSYY, CDR2 QGS. The chain's CDR3 is CALGEQEAWGIRRLIF. The CDR3 coding sequence is TGTGCTCTTGGGGAACAGGAGGCGTGGGGGATAAGACGACTCATCTTT.

This clone was picked up a small number of times. The V gene is TRDV1, the J gene TRDJ1; D not resolved. Per the germline V gene, CDR1 is TSWWSYY and CDR2 is QGS. The V gene lost 0 bases and the J gene lost 0 bases, with 17 bases spanning the gap. This CDR3 contains 18 residues. CDR3 sequence reads: CALGELRPGRHHTDKLIF. DNA for the CDR3: TGTGCTCTTGGGGAACTCCGTCCGGGTAGACATCACACCGATAAACTCATCTTT.

This clone was found a few times. The chain is built from TRDV1 and TRDJ1; 12 bases map to TRDD3. Germline V gene data show CDR1 as TSWWSYY and CDR2 as QGS. The CDR3 is made up of 25 amino acids. V shed 1 base, J shed 3 bases, and the junction held 30 bases outside the gene matches. CDR3: CALGERGPLGQNLSTGGYTADKLIF. The CDR3 region has the DNA TGTGCTCTTGGGGAACGGGGGCCCCTGGGGCAAAACCTTAGTACTGGGGGATACACAGCCGATAAACTCATCTTT.

V is TRDV1 and J is TRDJ1; 8 nucleotides agree with TRDD3. J gave up 0 bases and V 2 bases, and 20 bases lay outside the gene matches. CDR1 is TSWWSYY, CDR2 QGS, per germline. The CDR3 is 21 residues long. CDR3 nucleotide sequence: TGTGCTCTTGGGGAAGTTGCATCTTCTACGCCCGAACTGGGGGACACCGATAAACTCATCTTT. This translates into CALGEVASSTPELGDTDKLIF.

This clone has just a few counts. The chain combines TRDV1 with TRDJ1, with 12 bases that match TRDD3. Losses at the gene ends were 2 bases for V and 7 bases for J; bases not matched to a gene: 23. The CDR3 totals 21 residues. Germline V gives CDR1 TSWWSYY, CDR2 QGS. The CDR3 loop reads CALGESIPWGIRRFIPGKLIF. The CDR3 DNA follows: TGTGCTCTTGGGGAATCGATCCCCTGGGGGATACGAAGATTCATTCCGGGTAAACTCATCTTT.